The sequence of this T cell receptor (beta chain) was determined in a study of blood T cell repertoires in COVID-19. Study in general: Material from acute and convalescent COVID-19 was sourced from the United States, Italy and Spain. The analysed material was cDNA or gDNA that came from T cells, B-cell-depleted T cells, or PBMCs.

In the authors' workflow: For nucleated cells, counts were estimated from reference gene primer amplification. TCRdb's copy holds only in-frame clones and misses some; the assay was immunoSEQ multiplex PCR. V, J and clone size derive from that table, while D and trimming were established from the DNA sequence. The data contain 35,000 to 50,000 clones, around four fifths of them singletons. The CDR3 extends over 15 amino acids. The V end lost 4 bases, the J end lost 8 bases, and 17 bases lay between the germline ends. From germline, CDR1 is LNHDA and CDR2 SQIVND (reference sequence). The material sequenced was peripheral blood. The TCR was taken from a woman of 80 years or more with acute or convalescent COVID-19. This chain joins TRBV19 and TRBJ1-4; D is possibly TRBD1 (5 bases). CDR3: CASSTPGAGGEKLFF. Written as DNA, the CDR3 is TGTGCCAGTAGTACCCCTGGGGCTGGAGGGGAAAAACTGTTTTTT.